This entry features one T cell receptor (beta chain) sequence. Its cognate antigen is unknown. The germline CDR1 and CDR2 sequences are SGDLS and YYNGEE. The V and J ends lost 3 bases and 0 bases respectively, with 8 bases between them. The CDR3 has 14 amino acids. Here immunoSEQ multiplex PCR was the method, and the copy in TCRdb shows in-frame clones only, minus some. In the table there are approximately 150,000 clones, roughly 88% of which are singletons. This sample was included in a study of Ad26.COV2.S vaccination and SARS-CoV-2 variants. Study observations and caveats: Assessments of TCR breadth and depth may have underestimated the total T cell responses. Participants in the vaccine arm had higher spike-specific TCR breadth; placebo recipients had lower. Breadth measured for non-spike TCRs was similar across vaccine and placebo recipients. Post-vaccination spike-specific CD8+ and CD4+ T cell responses reportedly had substantial breadth.

The V and J genes are TRBV9 and TRBJ2-3; the D is unclear. This TCR was recovered from a human donor who had recovered from COVID-19. Here the sequenced sample was peripheral blood, taken after recovery from COVID-19. DNA of the CDR3: TGTGCCAGCAGCGAAGGTGAGAGCACAGATACGCAGTATTTT. Translating gives CASSEGESTDTQYF.